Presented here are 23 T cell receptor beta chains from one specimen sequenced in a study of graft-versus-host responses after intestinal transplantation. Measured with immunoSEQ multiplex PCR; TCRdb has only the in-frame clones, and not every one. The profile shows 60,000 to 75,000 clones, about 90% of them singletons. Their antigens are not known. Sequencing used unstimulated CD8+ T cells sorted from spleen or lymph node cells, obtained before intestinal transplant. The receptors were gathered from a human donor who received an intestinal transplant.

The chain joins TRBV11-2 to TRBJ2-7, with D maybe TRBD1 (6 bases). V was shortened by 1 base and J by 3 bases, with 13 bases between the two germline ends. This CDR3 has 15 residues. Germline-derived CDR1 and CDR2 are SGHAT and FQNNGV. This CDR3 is CASSLGPDRLYEQYF. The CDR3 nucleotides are TGTGCCAGCAGCTTAGGCCCCGACAGGCTCTACGAGCAGTACTTC.

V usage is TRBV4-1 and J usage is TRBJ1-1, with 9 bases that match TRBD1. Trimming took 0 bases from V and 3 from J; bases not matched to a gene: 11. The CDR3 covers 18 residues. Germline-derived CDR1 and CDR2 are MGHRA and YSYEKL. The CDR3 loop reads CASSQDPFQGQGDTEAFF. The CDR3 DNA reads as TGCGCCAGCAGCCAAGATCCCTTCCAGGGACAGGGAGACACTGAAGCTTTCTTT.

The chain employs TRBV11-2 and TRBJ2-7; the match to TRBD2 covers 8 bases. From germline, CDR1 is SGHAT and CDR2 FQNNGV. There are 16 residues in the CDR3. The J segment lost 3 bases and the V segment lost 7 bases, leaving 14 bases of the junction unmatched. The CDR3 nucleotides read TGTGCCAGCACCCAAGCGGGGGAGGGCGGGATCTACGAGCAGTACTTC. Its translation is CASTQAGEGGIYEQYF.

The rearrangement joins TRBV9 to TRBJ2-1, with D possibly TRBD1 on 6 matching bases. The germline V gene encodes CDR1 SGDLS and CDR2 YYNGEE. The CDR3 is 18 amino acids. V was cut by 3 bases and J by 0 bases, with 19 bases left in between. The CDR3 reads CASSAAFSQGSSYNEQFF. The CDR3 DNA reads TGTGCCAGCAGCGCCGCCTTTAGTCAGGGGAGCTCCTACAATGAGCAGTTCTTC. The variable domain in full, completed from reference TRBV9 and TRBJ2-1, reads DSGVTQTPKHLITATGQRVTLRCSPRSGDLSVYWYQQSLDQGLQFLIQYYNGEERAKGNILERFSAQQFPDLHSELNLSSLELGDSALYFCASSAAFSQGSSYNEQFFGPGTRLTVL.

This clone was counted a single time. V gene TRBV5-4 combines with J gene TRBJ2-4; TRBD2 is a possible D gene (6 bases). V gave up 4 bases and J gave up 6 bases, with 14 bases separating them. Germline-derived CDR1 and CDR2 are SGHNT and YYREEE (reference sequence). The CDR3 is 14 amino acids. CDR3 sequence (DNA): TGTGCCAGCAGCCCCCAGGACGGGGGAAACATTCAGTACTTC. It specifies CASSPQDGGNIQYF.

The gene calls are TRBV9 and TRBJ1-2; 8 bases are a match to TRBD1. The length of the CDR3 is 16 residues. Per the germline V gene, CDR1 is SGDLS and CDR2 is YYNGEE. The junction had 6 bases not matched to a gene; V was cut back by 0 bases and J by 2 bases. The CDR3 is CASSVATGGENYGYTF. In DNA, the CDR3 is TGTGCCAGCAGCGTAGCTACAGGGGGAGAGAACTATGGCTACACCTTC.

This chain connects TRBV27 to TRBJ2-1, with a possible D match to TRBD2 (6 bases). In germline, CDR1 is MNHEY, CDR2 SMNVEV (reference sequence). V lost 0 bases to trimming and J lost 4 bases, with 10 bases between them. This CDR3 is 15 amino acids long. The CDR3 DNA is TGTGCCAGCAGTTTATCCCAACTAGCTTACAATGAGCAGTTCTTC. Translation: CASSLSQLAYNEQFF.

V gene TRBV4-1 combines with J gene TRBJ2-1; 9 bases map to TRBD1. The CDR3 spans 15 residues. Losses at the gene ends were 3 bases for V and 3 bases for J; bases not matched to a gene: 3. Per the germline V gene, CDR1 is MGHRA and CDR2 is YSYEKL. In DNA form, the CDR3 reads TGCGCCAGCAGCCACCGACAGGGGGGCTACAATGAGCAGTTCTTC. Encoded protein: CASSHRQGGYNEQFF.

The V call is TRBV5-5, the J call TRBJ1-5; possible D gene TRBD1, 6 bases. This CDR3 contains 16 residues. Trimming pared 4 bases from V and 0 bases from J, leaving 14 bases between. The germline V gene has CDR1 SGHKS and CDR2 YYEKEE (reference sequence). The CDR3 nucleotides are TGTGCCAGCAGCCCGTACAGGGATTATAGCAATCAGCCCCAGCATTTT. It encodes CASSPYRDYSNQPQHF.

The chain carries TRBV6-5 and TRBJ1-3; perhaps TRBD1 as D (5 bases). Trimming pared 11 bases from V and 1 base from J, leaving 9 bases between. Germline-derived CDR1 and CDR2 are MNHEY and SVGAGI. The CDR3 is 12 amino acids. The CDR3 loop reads CAAQGSGNTIYF. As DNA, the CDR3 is TGTGCCGCCCAGGGTTCTGGAAACACCATATATTTT.

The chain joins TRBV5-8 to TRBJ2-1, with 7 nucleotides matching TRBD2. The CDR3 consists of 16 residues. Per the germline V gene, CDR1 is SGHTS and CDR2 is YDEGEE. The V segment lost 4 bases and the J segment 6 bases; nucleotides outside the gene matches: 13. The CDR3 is CASSLLAGFFRNEQFF. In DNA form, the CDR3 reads TGTGCCAGCAGCCTCTTAGCGGGCTTTTTTCGCAATGAGCAGTTCTTC.

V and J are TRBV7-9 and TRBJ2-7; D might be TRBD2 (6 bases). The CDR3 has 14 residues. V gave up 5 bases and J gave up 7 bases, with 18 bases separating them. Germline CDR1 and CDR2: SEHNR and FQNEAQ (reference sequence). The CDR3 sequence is CASSAASGRGEQYF. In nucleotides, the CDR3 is TGTGCCAGCAGCGCCGCGAGCGGGCGTGGGGAGCAGTACTTC.

The CDR3 DNA sequence: TGCAGCGTGGGTTCAGGGGAGAACACTGAAGCTTTCTTT. Its translation: CSVGSGENTEAFF. V is TRBV29-1 and J is TRBJ1-1; a weak D match, TRBD1 (6 bases). Germline CDR1 reads SQVTM; CDR2 reads ANQGSEA. V was cut by 6 bases and J by 1 base, with 12 bases left in between. This CDR3 has 13 amino acids.

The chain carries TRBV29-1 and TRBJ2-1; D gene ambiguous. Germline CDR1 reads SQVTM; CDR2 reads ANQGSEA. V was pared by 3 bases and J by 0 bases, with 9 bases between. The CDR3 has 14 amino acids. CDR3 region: CSVDAGSSYNEQFF. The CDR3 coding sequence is TGCAGCGTTGATGCTGGCAGCTCCTACAATGAGCAGTTCTTC.

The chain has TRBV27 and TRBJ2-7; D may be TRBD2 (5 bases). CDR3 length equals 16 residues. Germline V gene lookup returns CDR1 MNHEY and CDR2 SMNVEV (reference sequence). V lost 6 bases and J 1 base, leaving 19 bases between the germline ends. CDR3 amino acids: CASSPLTAGGSYEQYF. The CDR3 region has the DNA TGTGCCAGCAGCCCTCTAACGGCAGGAGGTTCCTACGAGCAGTACTTC.

The CDR3 sequence is CASSQDTGIGEKLFF. The DNA of the CDR3 is TGTGCCAGCAGCCAAGATACAGGGATTGGTGAAAAACTGTTTTTT. The genes are TRBV4-2 and TRBJ1-4, with D tentatively TRBD1 (6 bases). CDR1 LGHNA and CDR2 YNFKEQ come from the germline V gene. The V and J ends lost 0 bases and 7 bases respectively, with 12 bases between them. The CDR3 extends over 15 amino acids.

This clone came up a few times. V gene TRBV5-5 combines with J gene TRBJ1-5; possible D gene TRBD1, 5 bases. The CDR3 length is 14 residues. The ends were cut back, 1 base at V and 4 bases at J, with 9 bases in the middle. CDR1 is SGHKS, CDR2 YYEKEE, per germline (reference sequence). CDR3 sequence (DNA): TGTGCCAGCAGCTTGAGCGGGGGAAATCAGCCCCAGCATTTT. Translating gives CASSLSGGNQPQHF.

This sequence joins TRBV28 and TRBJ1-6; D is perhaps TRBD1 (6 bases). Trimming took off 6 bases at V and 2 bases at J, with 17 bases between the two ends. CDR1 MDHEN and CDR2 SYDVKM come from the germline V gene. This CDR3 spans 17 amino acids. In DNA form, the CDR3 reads TGTGCCAGCAGCCAATACAGGGTATGGACCTATAATTCACCCCTCCACTTT. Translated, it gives CASSQYRVWTYNSPLHF.

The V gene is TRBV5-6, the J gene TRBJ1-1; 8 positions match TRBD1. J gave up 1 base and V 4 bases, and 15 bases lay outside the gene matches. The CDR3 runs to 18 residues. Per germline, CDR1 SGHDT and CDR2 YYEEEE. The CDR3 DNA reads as TGTGCCAGCAGCCCGACCCGGTTTCGACAGGGGAGGAACACTGAAGCTTTCTTT. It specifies CASSPTRFRQGRNTEAFF.

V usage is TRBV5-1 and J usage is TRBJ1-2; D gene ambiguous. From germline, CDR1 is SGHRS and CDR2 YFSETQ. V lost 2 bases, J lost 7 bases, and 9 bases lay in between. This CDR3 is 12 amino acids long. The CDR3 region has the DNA TGCGCCAGCAGCTTTACGGGAAGTGGCTACACCTTC. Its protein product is CASSFTGSGYTF.

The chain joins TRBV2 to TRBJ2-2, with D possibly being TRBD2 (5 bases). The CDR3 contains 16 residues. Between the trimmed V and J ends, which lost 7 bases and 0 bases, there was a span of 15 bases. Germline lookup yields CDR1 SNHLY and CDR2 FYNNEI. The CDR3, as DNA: TGTGCCAGCACCCCACGGGGAGCTACGAACACCGGGGAGCTGTTTTTT. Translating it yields CASTPRGATNTGELFF.

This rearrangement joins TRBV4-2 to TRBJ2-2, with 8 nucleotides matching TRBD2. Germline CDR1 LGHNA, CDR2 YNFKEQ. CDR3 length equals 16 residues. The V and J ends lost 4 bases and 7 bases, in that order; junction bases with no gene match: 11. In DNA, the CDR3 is TGTGCCAGCAGCCCCGGACTAGCAATAGGGAACGGGGAGCTGTTTTTT. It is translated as CASSPGLAIGNGELFF.

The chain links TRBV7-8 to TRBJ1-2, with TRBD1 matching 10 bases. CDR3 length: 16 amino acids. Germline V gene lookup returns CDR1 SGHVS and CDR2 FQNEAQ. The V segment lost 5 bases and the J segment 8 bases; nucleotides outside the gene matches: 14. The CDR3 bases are TGTGCCAGCAGCACCACAGGACAGGGGGGATTGGGAGGCTACACCTTC. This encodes CASSTTGQGGLGGYTF.